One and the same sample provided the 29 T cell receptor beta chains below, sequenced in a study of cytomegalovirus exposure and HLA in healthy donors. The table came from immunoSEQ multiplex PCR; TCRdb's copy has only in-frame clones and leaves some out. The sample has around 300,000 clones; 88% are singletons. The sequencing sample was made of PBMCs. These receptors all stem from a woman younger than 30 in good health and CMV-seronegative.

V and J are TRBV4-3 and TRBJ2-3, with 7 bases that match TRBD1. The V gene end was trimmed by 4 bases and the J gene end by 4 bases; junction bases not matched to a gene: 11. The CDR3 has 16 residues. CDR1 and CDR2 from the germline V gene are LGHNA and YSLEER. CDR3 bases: TGCGCCAGCAGCCCACAGGGGAGCGAGTCCGCAGATACGCAGTATTTT. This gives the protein CASSPQGSESADTQYF.

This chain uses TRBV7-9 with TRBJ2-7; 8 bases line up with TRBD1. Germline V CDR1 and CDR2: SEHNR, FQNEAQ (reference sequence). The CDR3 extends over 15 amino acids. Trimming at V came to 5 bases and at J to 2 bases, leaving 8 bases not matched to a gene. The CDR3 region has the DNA TGTGCCAGCAGCGGAAACAGGGGGGTTACCTACGAGCAGTACTTC. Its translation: CASSGNRGVTYEQYF.

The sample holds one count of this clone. This CDR3 is CASRDRGSFYQPQHF. CDR3 coding DNA: TGTGCCAGTAGAGACAGGGGTTCTTTCTATCAGCCCCAGCATTTT. The rearrangement joins TRBV19 to TRBJ1-5; 8 bases fit TRBD1. V was clipped by 6 bases and J by 5 bases; unmatched bases: 9. Germline values: CDR1 LNHDA, CDR2 SQIVND (reference sequence). The CDR3 has 15 residues.

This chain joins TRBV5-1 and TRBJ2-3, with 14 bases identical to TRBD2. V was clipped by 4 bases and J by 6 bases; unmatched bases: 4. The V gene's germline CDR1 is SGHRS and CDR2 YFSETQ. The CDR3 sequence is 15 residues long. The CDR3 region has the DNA TGCGCCAGCAGCCCGGGACTAGCGGGAGTGGATACGCAGTATTTT. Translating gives CASSPGLAGVDTQYF.

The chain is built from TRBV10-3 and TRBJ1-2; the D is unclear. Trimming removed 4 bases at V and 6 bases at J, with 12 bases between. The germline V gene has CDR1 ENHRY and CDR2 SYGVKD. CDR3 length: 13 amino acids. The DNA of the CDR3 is TGTGCCATCAGTGGATCACCCGGGGATGGCTACACCTTC. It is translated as CAISGSPGDGYTF.

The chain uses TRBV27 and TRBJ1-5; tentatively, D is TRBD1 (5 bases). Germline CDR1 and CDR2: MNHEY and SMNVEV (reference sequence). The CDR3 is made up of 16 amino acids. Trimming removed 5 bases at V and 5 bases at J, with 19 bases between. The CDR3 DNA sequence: TGTGCCAGCAGTCCTCCTACAGCAGGGTACCATCAGCCCCAGCATTTT. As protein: CASSPPTAGYHQPQHF.

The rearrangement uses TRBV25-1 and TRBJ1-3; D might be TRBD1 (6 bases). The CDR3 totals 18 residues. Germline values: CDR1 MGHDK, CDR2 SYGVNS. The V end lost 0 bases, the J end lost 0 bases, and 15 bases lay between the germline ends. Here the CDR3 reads CASSEYPPSGASGNTIYF. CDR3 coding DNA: TGTGCCAGCAGTGAATACCCCCCGTCAGGGGCCTCTGGAAACACCATATATTTT.

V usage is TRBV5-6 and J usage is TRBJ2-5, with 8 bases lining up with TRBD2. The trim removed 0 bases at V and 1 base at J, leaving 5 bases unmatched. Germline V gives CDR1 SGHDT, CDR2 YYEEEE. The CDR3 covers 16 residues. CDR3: CASSLEGLGLQETQYF. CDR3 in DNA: TGTGCCAGCAGCTTGGAGGGACTAGGACTCCAAGAGACCCAGTACTTC.

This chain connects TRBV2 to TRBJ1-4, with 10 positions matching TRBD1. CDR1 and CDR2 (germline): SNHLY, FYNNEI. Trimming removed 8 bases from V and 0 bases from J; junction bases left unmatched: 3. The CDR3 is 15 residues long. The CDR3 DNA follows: TGTGCCAGCGTTGGACAGGGGGCAACTAATGAAAAACTGTTTTTT. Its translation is CASVGQGATNEKLFF.

CDR3 in amino acids: CASYSGSTDTQYF. CDR3 nucleotide sequence: TGTGCCAGCTATAGCGGGAGCACAGATACGCAGTATTTT. This chain links TRBV2 with TRBJ2-3; 7 positions agree with TRBD2. The trim removed 8 bases at V and 0 bases at J, leaving 2 bases unmatched. CDR1 is SNHLY and CDR2 is FYNNEI in the germline V gene. The CDR3 is made up of 13 amino acids.

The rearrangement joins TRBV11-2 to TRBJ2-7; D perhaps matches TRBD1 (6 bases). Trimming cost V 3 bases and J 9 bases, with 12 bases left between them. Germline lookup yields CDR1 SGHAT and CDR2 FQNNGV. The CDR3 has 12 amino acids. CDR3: CASSLTGSSQYF. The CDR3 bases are TGTGCCAGCAGCTTGACAGGCTCCTCGCAGTACTTC.

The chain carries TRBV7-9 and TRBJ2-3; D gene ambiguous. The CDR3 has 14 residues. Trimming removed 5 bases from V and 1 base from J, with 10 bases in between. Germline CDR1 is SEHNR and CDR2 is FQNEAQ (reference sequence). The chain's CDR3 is CASSRDWGTDTQYF. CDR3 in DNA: TGTGCCAGCAGCCGAGACTGGGGCACAGATACGCAGTATTTT.

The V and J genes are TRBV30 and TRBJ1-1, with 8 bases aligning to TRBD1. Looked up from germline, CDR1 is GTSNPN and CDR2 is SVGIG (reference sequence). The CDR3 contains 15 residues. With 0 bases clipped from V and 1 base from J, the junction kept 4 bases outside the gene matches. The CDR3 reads CAWSVTGVSNTEAFF. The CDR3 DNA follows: TGTGCCTGGAGTGTGACAGGGGTATCGAACACTGAAGCTTTCTTT.

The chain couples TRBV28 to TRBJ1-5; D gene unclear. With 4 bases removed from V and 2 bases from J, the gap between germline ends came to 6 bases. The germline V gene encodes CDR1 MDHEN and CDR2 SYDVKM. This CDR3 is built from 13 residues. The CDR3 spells CASSSVRNQPQHF. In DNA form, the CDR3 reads TGTGCCAGCAGTTCCGTTCGCAATCAGCCCCAGCATTTT.

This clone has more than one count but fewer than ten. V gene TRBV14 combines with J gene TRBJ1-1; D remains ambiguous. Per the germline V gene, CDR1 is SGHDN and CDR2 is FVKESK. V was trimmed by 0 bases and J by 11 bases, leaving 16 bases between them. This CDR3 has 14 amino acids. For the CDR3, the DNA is TGTGCCAGCAGCCAAGAAATTGGAGGGTTCGACGCTTTCTTT. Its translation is CASSQEIGGFDAFF.

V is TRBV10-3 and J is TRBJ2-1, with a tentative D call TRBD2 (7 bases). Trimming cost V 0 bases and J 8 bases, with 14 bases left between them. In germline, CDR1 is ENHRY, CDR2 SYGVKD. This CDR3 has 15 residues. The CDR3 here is CAISESGGAVDEQFF. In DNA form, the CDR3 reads TGTGCCATCAGTGAGTCGGGGGGGGCGGTGGATGAGCAGTTCTTC.

CDR3 region: CSVIQARTQYF. The DNA of the CDR3 is TGCAGCGTTATTCAGGCGAGGACCCAGTACTTC. This chain connects TRBV29-1 to TRBJ2-5; no reliable D call. V dropped 5 bases and J dropped 7 bases, with 11 bases sitting between them. Germline-derived CDR1 and CDR2 are SQVTM and ANQGSEA. This CDR3 has 11 residues.

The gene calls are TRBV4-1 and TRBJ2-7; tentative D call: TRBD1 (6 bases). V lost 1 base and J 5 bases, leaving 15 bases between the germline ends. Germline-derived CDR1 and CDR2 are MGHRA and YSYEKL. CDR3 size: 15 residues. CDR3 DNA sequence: TGCGCCAGCAGCCAAGTGGGACAAGACAAAAACGAGCAGTACTTC. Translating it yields CASSQVGQDKNEQYF.

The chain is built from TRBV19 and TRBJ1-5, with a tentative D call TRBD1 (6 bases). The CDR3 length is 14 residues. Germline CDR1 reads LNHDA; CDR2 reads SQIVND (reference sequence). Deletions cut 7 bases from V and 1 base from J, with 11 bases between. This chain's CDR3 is CASMLGTSNQPQHF. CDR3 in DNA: TGTGCCAGTATGCTTGGGACAAGCAATCAGCCCCAGCATTTT.

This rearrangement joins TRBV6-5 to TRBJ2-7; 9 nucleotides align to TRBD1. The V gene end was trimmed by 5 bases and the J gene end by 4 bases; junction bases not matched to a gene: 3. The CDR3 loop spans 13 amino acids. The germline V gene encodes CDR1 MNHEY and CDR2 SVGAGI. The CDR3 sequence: CASSTGGVYEQYF. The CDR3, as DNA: TGTGCCAGCAGTACAGGGGGCGTATACGAGCAGTACTTC.

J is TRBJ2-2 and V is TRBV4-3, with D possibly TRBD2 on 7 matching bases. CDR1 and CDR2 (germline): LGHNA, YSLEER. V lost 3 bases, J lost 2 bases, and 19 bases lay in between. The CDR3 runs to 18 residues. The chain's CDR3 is CASSHRLHGGANTGELFF. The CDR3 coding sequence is TGCGCCAGCAGCCACCGTCTTCATGGGGGGGCTAACACCGGGGAGCTGTTTTTT.

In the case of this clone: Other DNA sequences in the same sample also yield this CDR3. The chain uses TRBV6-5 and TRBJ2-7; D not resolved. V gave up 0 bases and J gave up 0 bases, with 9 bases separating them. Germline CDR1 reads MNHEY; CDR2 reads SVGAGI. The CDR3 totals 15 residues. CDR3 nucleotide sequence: TGTGCCAGCAGTTACTCTCGCGGCCTCTCCTACGAGCAGTACTTC. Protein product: CASSYSRGLSYEQYF.

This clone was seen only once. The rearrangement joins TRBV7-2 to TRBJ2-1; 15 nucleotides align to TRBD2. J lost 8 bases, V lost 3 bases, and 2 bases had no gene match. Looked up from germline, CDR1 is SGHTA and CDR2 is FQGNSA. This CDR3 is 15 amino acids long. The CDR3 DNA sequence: TGTGCCAGCAGCTTTGGACTAGCGGGAGGGGATGAGCAGTTCTTC. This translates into CASSFGLAGGDEQFF.

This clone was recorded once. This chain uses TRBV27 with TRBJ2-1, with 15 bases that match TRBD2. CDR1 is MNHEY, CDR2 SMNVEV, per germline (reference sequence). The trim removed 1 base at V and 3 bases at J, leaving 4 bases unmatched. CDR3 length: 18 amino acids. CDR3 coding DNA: TGTGCCAGCAGTTTATACCCGGGACTAGCGGGAGGCTACAATGAGCAGTTCTTC. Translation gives CASSLYPGLAGGYNEQFF.

The CDR3 loop is CASSHPGLAHFEQYF. As DNA, the CDR3 is TGCGCCAGCAGCCATCCGGGACTAGCCCATTTCGAGCAGTACTTC. The chain joins TRBV4-1 to TRBJ2-7, with 9 bases identical to TRBD2. Germline lookup yields CDR1 MGHRA and CDR2 YSYEKL. This CDR3 is 15 amino acids long. V was pared by 3 bases and J by 6 bases, with 9 bases of the junction left unmatched.

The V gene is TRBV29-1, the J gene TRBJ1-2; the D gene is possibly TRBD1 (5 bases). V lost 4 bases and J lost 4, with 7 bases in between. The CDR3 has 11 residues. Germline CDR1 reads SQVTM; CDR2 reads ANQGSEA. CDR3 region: CSVAGSYGYTF. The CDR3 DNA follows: TGCAGCGTTGCAGGGTCCTATGGCTACACCTTC.

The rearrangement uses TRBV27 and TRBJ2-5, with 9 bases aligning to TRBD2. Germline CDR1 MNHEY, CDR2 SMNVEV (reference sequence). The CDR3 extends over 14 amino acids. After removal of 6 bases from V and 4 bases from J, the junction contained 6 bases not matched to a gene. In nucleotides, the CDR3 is TGTGCCAGCAGGCCGGGACTAGCCTCAGAGACCCAGTACTTC. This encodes CASRPGLASETQYF.

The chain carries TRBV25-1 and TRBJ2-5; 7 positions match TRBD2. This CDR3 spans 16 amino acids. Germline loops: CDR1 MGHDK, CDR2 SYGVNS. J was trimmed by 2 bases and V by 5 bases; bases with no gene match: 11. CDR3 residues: CASSRRGGSGQETQYF. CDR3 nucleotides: TGTGCCAGCAGTAGGCGTGGCGGGAGTGGGCAAGAGACCCAGTACTTC.

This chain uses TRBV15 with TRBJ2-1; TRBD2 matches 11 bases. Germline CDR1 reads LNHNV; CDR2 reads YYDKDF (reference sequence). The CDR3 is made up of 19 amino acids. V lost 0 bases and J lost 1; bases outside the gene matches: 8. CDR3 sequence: CATSRDLLAGVNSYNEQFF. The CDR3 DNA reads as TGTGCCACCAGCAGAGATTTACTAGCGGGAGTAAATTCCTACAATGAGCAGTTCTTC.